These 27 T cell receptor beta chains originate from one sample sequenced in a study of blood T cell repertoires in COVID-19. Produced via immunoSEQ multiplex PCR; TCRdb's table is partial and in-frame only. The sample has approximately 150,000 clones; approximately 80% are singletons. The sequenced sample was PBMCs or T cells enriched from blood (not recorded which). These receptors came from a man in his 70s who had been exposed to COVID-19.

This clone was observed a single time. The rearrangement links TRBV28 to TRBJ2-2; D possibly corresponds to TRBD2 (6 bases). Germline V gene data show CDR1 as MDHEN and CDR2 as SYDVKM. CDR3 length: 12 amino acids. V was pared by 10 bases and J by 5 bases, with 11 bases between. Here the CDR3 DNA reads TGTGCCACCGGGGACTTTACCGGGGAGCTGTTTTTT. Translated: CATGDFTGELFF.

CDR3 sequence (DNA): TGTGCCAGCAGTGTCTCCGGGACTAGCGGATTTAACACCGGGGAGCTGTTTTTT. Its translation is CASSVSGTSGFNTGELFF. J is TRBJ2-2 and V is TRBV6-1; 11 nucleotides align to TRBD2. Looked up from germline, CDR1 is MNHNS and CDR2 is SASEGT. Trimming at V came to 4 bases and at J to 2 bases, leaving 9 bases not matched to a gene. The CDR3 loop spans 18 amino acids.

V is TRBV25-1 and J is TRBJ1-1; D not certain. CDR3 length: 14 residues. Trimming shortened V by 7 bases and J by 9 bases, and 21 bases separated the two germline ends. Germline V gene data show CDR1 as MGHDK and CDR2 as SYGVNS. CDR3 protein: CASTSVGGQGKAFF. CDR3 in DNA: TGTGCCAGCACCTCCGTAGGAGGGCAAGGTAAAGCTTTCTTT.

The V and J genes are TRBV18 and TRBJ1-2; 8 bases align to TRBD1. Germline V gene data show CDR1 as KGHSH and CDR2 as LQKENI. The CDR3 is 15 amino acids. The trim removed 5 bases at V and 2 bases at J, leaving 7 bases unmatched. The CDR3 loop is CASSTRQGSNYGYTF. The CDR3 DNA is TGTGCCAGCTCAACAAGACAGGGGTCCAACTATGGCTACACCTTC.

The rearrangement uses TRBV10-3 and TRBJ1-1, with 7 bases that match TRBD1. There are 18 residues in the CDR3. Germline values: CDR1 ENHRY, CDR2 SYGVKD. Germline trimming cut 3 bases from V and 5 bases from J; bases unmatched to any gene: 18. DNA for the CDR3: TGTGCCATCAGTGATACTGTCGGAACGCAGGGGGTTAAGACTGAAGCTTTCTTT. Residues: CAISDTVGTQGVKTEAFF.

The V call is TRBV7-2, the J call TRBJ1-2, with a tentative D call TRBD1 (5 bases). The V gene's germline CDR1 is SGHTA and CDR2 FQGNSA. V gave up 0 bases and J gave up 8 bases, with 10 bases separating them. This CDR3 region has 13 residues. The CDR3 region has the DNA TGTGCCAGCAGCTTAGCGGACAATTCCGGCTACACCTTC. This sequence encodes CASSLADNSGYTF.

V gene TRBV2 combines with J gene TRBJ2-2; perhaps TRBD2 as D (5 bases). CDR1 and CDR2 (germline): SNHLY, FYNNEI. The length of the CDR3 is 14 residues. V was clipped by 4 bases and J by 5 bases, with 11 bases between them. CDR3 protein: CASSAPPGTGELFF. The CDR3 coding sequence is TGTGCCAGCAGTGCTCCCCCGGGGACCGGGGAGCTGTTTTTT.

The V call is TRBV5-1, the J call TRBJ1-5; the D gene is possibly TRBD1 (5 bases). Trimming removed 1 base at V and 7 bases at J, with 12 bases between. Germline V gene sequence: CDR1 SGHRS, CDR2 YFSETQ. The CDR3 sequence is 14 residues long. The CDR3, as DNA: TGCGCCAGCAGCTTGCAGGGACTCAACCAGCCCCAGCATTTT. Amino acid sequence: CASSLQGLNQPQHF.

The chain employs TRBV2 and TRBJ2-7; weak D call: TRBD2 (6 bases). Germline-derived CDR1 and CDR2 are SNHLY and FYNNEI. V shed 4 bases and J shed 4 bases, with 11 bases lying between them. This CDR3 spans 13 amino acids. CDR3 sequence (DNA): TGTGCCAGCAGTGGGCTAGCGAGTTACGAGCAGTACTTC. Its translation: CASSGLASYEQYF.

As to this clone: One end of the junction fails to match germline, which may point to a read error. CDR3 loop: CASRFTGGDTGELFF. CDR3 sequence (DNA): TGCGCCAGCCGCTTTACAGGGGGCGACACCGGGGAGCTGTTTTTT. The rearrangement uses TRBV5-1 and TRBJ2-2; 9 positions agree with TRBD1. The germline CDR1 and CDR2 sequences are SGHRS and YFSETQ. The CDR3 spans 15 residues.

The chain links TRBV28 to TRBJ2-7; D remains ambiguous. Germline V gives CDR1 MDHEN, CDR2 SYDVKM. The ends were cut back, 5 bases at V and 0 bases at J, with 14 bases in the middle. The CDR3 has 15 amino acids. CDR3 protein: CASSISQANSYEQYF. Here the CDR3 DNA reads TGTGCCAGCAGTATTTCGCAGGCAAACTCCTACGAGCAGTACTTC.

The CDR3: CASSFPGQGGKTDTQYF. In nucleotides, the CDR3 is TGCGCCAGCAGCTTCCCGGGACAGGGAGGGAAGACAGATACGCAGTATTTT. The genes are TRBV5-1 and TRBJ2-3, with 9 bases aligning to TRBD1. V lost 2 bases and J lost 3; bases outside the gene matches: 10. The CDR3 is 17 residues long. Germline lookup yields CDR1 SGHRS and CDR2 YFSETQ.

This chain joins TRBV28 and TRBJ2-6; D is possibly TRBD2 (6 bases). The CDR3 totals 18 residues. Trimming removed 6 bases from V and 4 bases from J, with 22 bases in between. In germline, CDR1 is MDHEN, CDR2 SYDVKM. As DNA, the CDR3 is TGTGCCAGCAGCATTATCCCCCTGGGAGGTGGCGGGGCCAACGTCCTGACTTTC. Translated: CASSIIPLGGGGANVLTF.

The chain uses TRBV27 and TRBJ1-2; TRBD1 aligns across 8 bases. Losses at the gene ends were 8 bases for V and 7 bases for J; bases not matched to a gene: 12. Germline V gene sequence: CDR1 MNHEY, CDR2 SMNVEV (reference sequence). This CDR3 comprises 14 residues. The CDR3 nucleotides read TGTGCCAGCGGACCACAGGGGGGATTTTCTGGCTACACCTTC. Amino acid sequence: CASGPQGGFSGYTF.

This clone was observed a few times. The chain has TRBV18 and TRBJ2-2, with D tentatively TRBD2 (6 bases). This CDR3 spans 15 amino acids. Germline V gene lookup returns CDR1 KGHSH and CDR2 LQKENI. V was cut by 6 bases and J by 4 bases, with 15 bases left in between. The DNA for the CDR3 is TGTGCCAGCTCCTACGCCGGGGGTCTCACCGGGGAGCTGTTTTTT. Translated: CASSYAGGLTGELFF.

The chain carries TRBV5-4 and TRBJ2-2, with TRBD2 matching over 8 bases. This CDR3 is 16 amino acids long. Trimming removed 4 bases from V and 4 bases from J; junction bases left unmatched: 9. Per germline, CDR1 SGHNT and CDR2 YYREEE (reference sequence). The CDR3 nucleotides read TGTGCCAGCAGCCCGGCCAGCGGGAGATCCACCGGGGAGCTGTTTTTT. It is translated as CASSPASGRSTGELFF.

V and J are TRBV6-5 and TRBJ1-5; maybe TRBD1 (6 bases). The germline V gene encodes CDR1 MNHEY and CDR2 SVGAGI. The CDR3 is 15 residues long. The V end was cut by 0 bases, the J end by 5 bases, with 11 bases between. The CDR3 coding sequence is TGTGCCAGCAGTTACTCGAGCAGGGGAGATCAGCCCCAGCATTTT. As protein: CASSYSSRGDQPQHF.

The chain couples TRBV4-1 to TRBJ2-1; 8 positions agree with TRBD1. Germline CDR1 and CDR2: MGHRA and YSYEKL. CDR3 length equals 16 residues. Germline trimming cut 3 bases from V and 6 bases from J; bases unmatched to any gene: 10. The CDR3 here is CASSQGLQGVGNEQFF. The CDR3 DNA reads as TGCGCCAGCAGCCAGGGTTTACAGGGGGTCGGCAATGAGCAGTTCTTC.

As for this clone: The junction shows a germline mismatch at one end, possibly a read error. V is TRBV2 and J is TRBJ1-1, with D hard to call. The length of the CDR3 is 12 residues. The germline V gene has CDR1 SNHLY and CDR2 FYNNEI. The CDR3 is CASRPDSPETFF. The DNA of the CDR3 is TGTGCCAGCAGACCCGACTCCCCTGAAACTTTCTTT.

This sequence joins TRBV30 and TRBJ1-5, with TRBD1 matching over 9 bases. The trim removed 4 bases at V and 6 bases at J, leaving 10 bases unmatched. The CDR3 loop spans 15 amino acids. In germline, CDR1 is GTSNPN, CDR2 SVGIG (reference sequence). The CDR3 DNA is TGTGCCTGGATTAAACGGACAGGGGTCGGTCAGCCCCAGCATTTT. This translates into CAWIKRTGVGQPQHF.

The chain has TRBV19 and TRBJ2-3; D gene unclear. This CDR3 comprises 14 residues. V shed 6 bases and J shed 0 bases, with 10 bases lying between them. Germline V gives CDR1 LNHDA, CDR2 SQIVND (reference sequence). Written as DNA, the CDR3 is TGTGCCAGTAGCGAGCGCCCTAGCACAGATACGCAGTATTTT. It encodes CASSERPSTDTQYF.

The rearrangement links TRBV21-1 to TRBJ2-2; the D call TRBD2 from the table was never checked on the DNA. TRBV21-1 is a known pseudogene. CDR3 length: 17 residues. CDR3 sequence: CASSKAHEITNTGELFF. The DNA of the CDR3 is TGTGCCAGCAGCAAAGCCCACGAGATAACGAACACCGGGGAGCTGTTTTTT.

The chain recombines TRBV28 with TRBJ2-4, with D possibly being TRBD1 (5 bases). The length of the CDR3 is 15 residues. V gave up 5 bases and J gave up 0 bases, with 11 bases separating them. Germline CDR1 MDHEN, CDR2 SYDVKM. The DNA of the CDR3 is TGTGCCAGCAGTCGTACAGGATTAGCCAAAAACATTCAGTACTTC. Protein: CASSRTGLAKNIQYF.

This clone appeared a few times. J is TRBJ2-2 and V is TRBV11-2; D unclear. Germline V lookup: CDR1 SGHAT, CDR2 FQNNGV. Trimming shortened V by 2 bases and J by 2 bases, and 6 bases separated the two germline ends. The CDR3 length is 14 residues. CDR3 bases: TGTGCCAGCAGCTTACTTAGTAACACCGGGGAGCTGTTTTTT. As protein: CASSLLSNTGELFF.

The rearrangement joins TRBV2 to TRBJ1-6, with 10 bases lining up with TRBD1. J was trimmed by 7 bases and V by 7 bases; bases with no gene match: 4. The germline V gene encodes CDR1 SNHLY and CDR2 FYNNEI. This CDR3 contains 14 residues. CDR3 sequence reads: CASTTTGGNSPLHF. The CDR3 bases are TGTGCCAGCACCACGACAGGGGGCAATTCACCCCTCCACTTT. Full variable domain (missing parts from reference TRBV2 and TRBJ1-6): EPEVTQTPSHQVTQMGQEVILRCVPISNHLYFYWYRQILGQKVEFLVSFYNNEISEKSEIFDDQFSVERPDGSNFTLKIRSTKLEDSAMYFCASTTTGGNSPLHFGNGTRLTVT.

The DNA of the CDR3 is TGTGCCAGCAGCTTCCGGGGTAAAGAGACCCAGTACTTC. Translation gives CASSFRGKETQYF. V is TRBV7-8 and J is TRBJ2-5, with D possibly being TRBD2 (5 bases). The ends were cut back, 3 bases at V and 3 bases at J, with 8 bases in the middle. Germline assignment: CDR1 SGHVS and CDR2 FQNEAQ. CDR3 size: 13 residues. The variable domain in full, completed from reference TRBV7-8 and TRBJ2-5, reads GAGVSQSPRYKVAKRGQDVALRCDPISGHVSLFWYQQALGQGPEFLTYFQNEAQLDKSGLPSDRFFAERPEGSVSTLKIQRTQQEDSAVYLCASSFRGKETQYFGPGTRLLVL.

J is TRBJ1-1 and V is TRBV25-1; 7 bases agree with TRBD1. The V segment lost 5 bases and the J segment 4 bases; nucleotides outside the gene matches: 7. This CDR3 has 14 residues. Germline V gene sequence: CDR1 MGHDK, CDR2 SYGVNS. CDR3 amino acids: CASSLTGEVTEAFF. DNA for the CDR3: TGTGCCAGCAGTCTTACAGGGGAGGTCACTGAAGCTTTCTTT. The full variable domain, rest sourced from reference TRBV25-1 and TRBJ1-1, is EADIYQTPRYLVIGTGKKITLECSQTMGHDKMYWYQQDPGMELHLIHYSYGVNSTEKGDLSSESTVSRIRTEHFPLTLESARPSHTSQYLCASSLTGEVTEAFFGQGTRLTVV.